A single sample gave rise to the 14 T cell receptor beta chains below, sequenced in a study of radiotherapy plus CTLA-4 blockade in lung cancer. TCRdb's copy holds only in-frame clones and misses some; the assay was immunoSEQ multiplex PCR. The sample contains some 80,000 clones, roughly 80% of which appear only once. Source: peripheral blood, taken from a patient treated with radiotherapy plus ipilimumab. The receptors originated from a human donor with non-small cell lung cancer who had stable disease on radiotherapy plus ipilimumab.

The J gene is TRBJ2-7, the V gene TRBV7-2, with a tentative D call TRBD2 (6 bases). Per germline, CDR1 SGHTA and CDR2 FQGNSA. The CDR3 is made up of 14 amino acids. Trimming removed 1 base from V and 4 bases from J, with 11 bases in between. CDR3 DNA sequence: TGTGCCAGCAGCTTAGAAGGGGCGGGGTACGAGCAGTACTTC. Its protein product is CASSLEGAGYEQYF.

CDR3: CASSWNEQFF. For the CDR3, the DNA is TGTGCCAGCAGCTGGAATGAGCAGTTCTTC. The genes are TRBV5-4 and TRBJ2-1; D not certain. Per germline, CDR1 SGHNT and CDR2 YYREEE (reference sequence). Between the trimmed V and J ends, which lost 3 bases and 7 bases, there was a span of 2 bases. The CDR3 totals 10 residues.

The genes are TRBV28 and TRBJ1-5; D uncertain. Per germline, CDR1 MDHEN and CDR2 SYDVKM. The V end lost 3 bases, the J end lost 7 bases, and 13 bases lay between the germline ends. This CDR3 is built from 14 residues. CDR3 sequence: CASSLFGGRQPQHF. The CDR3 nucleotides are TGTGCCAGCAGTTTGTTTGGTGGCCGGCAGCCCCAGCATTTT. Full variable domain (missing parts from reference TRBV28 and TRBJ1-5): DVKVTQSSRYLVKRTGEKVFLECVQDMDHENMFWYRQDPGLGLRLIYFSYDVKMKEKGDIPEGYSVSREKKERFSLILESASTNQTSMYLCASSLFGGRQPQHFGDGTRLSIL.

CDR3 protein: CASSLGTDSYEQYF. CDR3 coding DNA: TGTGCCAGCAGCTTAGGGACAGATTCCTACGAGCAGTACTTC. This chain joins TRBV11-3 and TRBJ2-7; weak D call: TRBD1 (6 bases). This CDR3 is 14 amino acids long. Trimming removed 1 base from V and 1 base from J, with 8 bases in between. Germline V CDR1 and CDR2: SGHNT, YENEEA.

This clone was seen a handful of times. The chain joins TRBV28 to TRBJ1-6; maybe TRBD1 (5 bases). The ends were cut back, 4 bases at V and 10 bases at J, with 11 bases in the middle. Germline lookup yields CDR1 MDHEN and CDR2 SYDVKM. The CDR3 sequence is 13 residues long. Here the CDR3 DNA reads TGTGCCAGCAGTTGGTTAGGACACTCACCCCTCCACTTT. Its protein is CASSWLGHSPLHF.

CDR3 bases: TGCAGCGTCGCCGAAGACAGGGGAGAAGGGCAGTACTTC. Protein: CSVAEDRGEGQYF. The genes are TRBV29-1 and TRBJ2-7, with 8 bases fitting TRBD1. The V gene end was trimmed by 6 bases and the J gene end by 9 bases; junction bases not matched to a gene: 13. CDR3 length equals 13 residues. Germline V lookup: CDR1 SQVTM, CDR2 ANQGSEA.

The rearrangement joins TRBV28 to TRBJ1-2; D call uncertain. CDR3 length: 12 residues. V dropped 5 bases and J dropped 5 bases, with 9 bases sitting between them. Germline V gene sequence: CDR1 MDHEN, CDR2 SYDVKM. CDR3 in DNA: TGTGCCAGCAGTCCCCAGATTTATGGCTACACCTTC. Translating gives CASSPQIYGYTF.

The chain joins TRBV6-5 to TRBJ2-2; D remains unclear. Trimming removed 0 bases at V and 0 bases at J, with 2 bases between. Germline V lookup: CDR1 MNHEY, CDR2 SVGAGI. The CDR3 runs 14 residues. CDR3 amino acids: CASSYSTNTGELFF. CDR3 sequence (DNA): TGTGCCAGCAGTTACTCGACGAACACCGGGGAGCTGTTTTTT.

V is TRBV5-1 and J is TRBJ2-3, with D possibly TRBD2 on 6 matching bases. The V end lost 5 bases, the J end lost 0 bases, and 16 bases lay between the germline ends. The CDR3 extends over 16 amino acids. Germline CDR1 reads SGHRS; CDR2 reads YFSETQ. The CDR3 sequence: CASSTAGSGSTDTQYF. In nucleotides, the CDR3 is TGCGCCAGCAGTACCGCGGGTAGCGGAAGCACAGATACGCAGTATTTT.

The CDR3 nucleotides read TGCAGCGTTGTTACTGGGGATGGCTACACCTTC. Protein: CSVVTGDGYTF. This chain connects TRBV29-1 to TRBJ1-2; D remains unclear. Germline values: CDR1 SQVTM, CDR2 ANQGSEA. V was clipped by 4 bases and J by 6 bases, with 9 bases between them. This CDR3 is 11 amino acids long.

The rearrangement joins TRBV11-2 to TRBJ2-7, with 14 bases identical to TRBD2. Per the germline V gene, CDR1 is SGHAT and CDR2 is FQNNGV. CDR3 length: 16 residues. V gave up 5 bases and J gave up 5 bases; unmatched junction bases: 8. The CDR3 coding sequence is TGTGCCAGCAGCGCCCGACTAGCGGGAGGGCCAGACGAGCAGTACTTC. Translated: CASSARLAGGPDEQYF.

The chain couples TRBV18 to TRBJ1-6; TRBD1 matches 9 bases. Looked up from germline, CDR1 is KGHSH and CDR2 is LQKENI. The CDR3 loop spans 16 amino acids. With 3 bases clipped from V and 10 bases from J, the junction kept 10 bases outside the gene matches. The CDR3, as DNA: TGTGCCAGCTCACCCTTAACAGGGGGCGGTGAGTCACCCCTCCACTTT. Translation: CASSPLTGGGESPLHF.

V gene TRBV6-5 combines with J gene TRBJ1-5, with D unresolved. Germline V gene lookup returns CDR1 MNHEY and CDR2 SVGAGI. This CDR3 is built from 16 residues. V gave up 0 bases and J gave up 0 bases, with 9 bases separating them. The CDR3: CASSYSRHSSNQPQHF. DNA of the CDR3: TGTGCCAGCAGTTACTCGAGACACTCTAGCAATCAGCCCCAGCATTTT.

The chain employs TRBV6-5 and TRBJ2-5; no clear D gene. The CDR3 spans 12 residues. CDR1 and CDR2 (germline): MNHEY, SVGAGI. V lost 3 bases and J lost 5, with 7 bases in between. The CDR3 nucleotides read TGTGCCAGCAGTTATTCAACCGAGACCCAGTACTTC. Translated, it gives CASSYSTETQYF.